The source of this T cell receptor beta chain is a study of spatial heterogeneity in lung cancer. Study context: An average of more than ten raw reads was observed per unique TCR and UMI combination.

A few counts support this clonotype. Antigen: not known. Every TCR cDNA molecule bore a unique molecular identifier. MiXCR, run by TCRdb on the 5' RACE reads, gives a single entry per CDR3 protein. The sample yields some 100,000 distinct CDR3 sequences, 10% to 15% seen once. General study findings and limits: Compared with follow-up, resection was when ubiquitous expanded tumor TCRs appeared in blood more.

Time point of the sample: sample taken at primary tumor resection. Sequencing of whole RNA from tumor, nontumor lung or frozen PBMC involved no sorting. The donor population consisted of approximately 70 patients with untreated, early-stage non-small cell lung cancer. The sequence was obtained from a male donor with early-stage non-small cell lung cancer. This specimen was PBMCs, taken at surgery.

The CDR3 protein is CASSLLQPGQGFSGANVLTF. CDR3 in DNA: TGTGCCAGCAGTTTATTGCAACCGGGACAGGGGTTCTCTGGGGCCAACGTCCTGACTTTC. The rearrangement uses TRBV28 and TRBJ2-6; 10 bases match TRBD1. The CDR3 has 20 amino acids. V shed 1 base, J shed 0 bases, and the junction held 9 bases outside the gene matches. Germline V lookup: CDR1 MDHEN, CDR2 SYDVKM.